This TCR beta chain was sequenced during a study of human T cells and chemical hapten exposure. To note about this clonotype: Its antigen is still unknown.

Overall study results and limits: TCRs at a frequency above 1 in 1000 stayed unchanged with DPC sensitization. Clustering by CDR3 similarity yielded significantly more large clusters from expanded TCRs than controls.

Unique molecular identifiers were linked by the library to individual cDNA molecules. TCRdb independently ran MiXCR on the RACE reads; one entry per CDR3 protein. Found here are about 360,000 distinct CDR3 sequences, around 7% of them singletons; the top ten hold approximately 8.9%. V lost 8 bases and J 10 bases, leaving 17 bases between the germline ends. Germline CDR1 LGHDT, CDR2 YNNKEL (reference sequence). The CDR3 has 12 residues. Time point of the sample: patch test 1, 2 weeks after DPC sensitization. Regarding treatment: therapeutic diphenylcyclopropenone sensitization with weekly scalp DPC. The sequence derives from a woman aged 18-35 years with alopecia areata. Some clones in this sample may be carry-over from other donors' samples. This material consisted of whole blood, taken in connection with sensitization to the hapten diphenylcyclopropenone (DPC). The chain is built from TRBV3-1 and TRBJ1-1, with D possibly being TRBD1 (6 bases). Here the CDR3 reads CASSDGGGRAFF. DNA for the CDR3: TGTGCCAGCTCGGACGGAGGGGGGCGAGCTTTCTTT.